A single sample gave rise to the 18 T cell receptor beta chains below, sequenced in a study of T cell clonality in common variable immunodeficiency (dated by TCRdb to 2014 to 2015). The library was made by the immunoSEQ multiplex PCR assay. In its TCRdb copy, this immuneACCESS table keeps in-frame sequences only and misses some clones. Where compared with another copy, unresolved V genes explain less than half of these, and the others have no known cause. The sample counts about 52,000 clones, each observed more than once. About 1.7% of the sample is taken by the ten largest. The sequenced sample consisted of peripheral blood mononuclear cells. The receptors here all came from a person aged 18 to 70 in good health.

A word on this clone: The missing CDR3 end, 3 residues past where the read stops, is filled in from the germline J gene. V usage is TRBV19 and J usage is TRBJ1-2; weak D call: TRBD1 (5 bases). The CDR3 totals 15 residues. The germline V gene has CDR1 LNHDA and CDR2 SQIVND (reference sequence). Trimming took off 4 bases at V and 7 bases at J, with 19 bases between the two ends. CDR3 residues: CASSTLQRRGGGYTF. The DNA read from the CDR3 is TGTGCCAGTAGTACCCTACAGAGAAGGGGTGGTGGC.

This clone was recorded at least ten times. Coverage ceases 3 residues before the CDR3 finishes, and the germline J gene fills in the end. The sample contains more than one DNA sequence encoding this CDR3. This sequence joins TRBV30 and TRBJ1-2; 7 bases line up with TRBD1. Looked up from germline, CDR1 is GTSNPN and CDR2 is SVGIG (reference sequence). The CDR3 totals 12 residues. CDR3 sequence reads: CASDRDGKGYTF. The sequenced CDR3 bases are TGTGCCAGTGACAGGGATGGTAAGGGT. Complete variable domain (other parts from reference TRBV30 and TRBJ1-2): SQTIHQWPATLVQPVGSPLSLECTVEGTSNPNLYWYRQAAGRGLQLLFYSVGIGQISSEVPQNLSASRPQDRQFILSSKKLLLSDSGFYLCASDRDGKGYTFGSGTRLTVV.

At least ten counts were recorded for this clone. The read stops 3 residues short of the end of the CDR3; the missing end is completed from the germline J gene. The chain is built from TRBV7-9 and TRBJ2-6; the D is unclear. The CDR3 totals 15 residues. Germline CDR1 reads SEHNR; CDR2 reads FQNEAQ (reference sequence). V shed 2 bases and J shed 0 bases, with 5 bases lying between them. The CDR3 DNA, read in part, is TGTGCCAGCAGCTTAAAAGCCTCTGGGGCCAACGTC. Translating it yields CASSLKASGANV. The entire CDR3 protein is CASSLKASGANVLTF.

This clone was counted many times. The CDR3 sequence is CASSRQGQPLHF. CDR3 DNA (partial): TGTGCCAGCAGCCGACAGGGACAGCCC. The chain is built from TRBV7-3 and TRBJ1-6, with 7 bases identical to TRBD1. The read finishes 3 residues shy of the CDR3 end, and the germline J gene is used to complete it. CDR1 SGHTA and CDR2 FQGTGA come from the germline V gene. CDR3 length equals 12 residues. Combining the CDR3 with reference TRBV7-3 and TRBJ1-6 gives the whole variable domain GAGVSQTPSNKVTEKGKYVELRCDPISGHTALYWYRQSLGQGPEFLIYFQGTGAADDSGLPNDRFFAVRPEGSVSTLKIQRTERGDSAVYLCASSRQGQPLHFGNGTRLTVT.

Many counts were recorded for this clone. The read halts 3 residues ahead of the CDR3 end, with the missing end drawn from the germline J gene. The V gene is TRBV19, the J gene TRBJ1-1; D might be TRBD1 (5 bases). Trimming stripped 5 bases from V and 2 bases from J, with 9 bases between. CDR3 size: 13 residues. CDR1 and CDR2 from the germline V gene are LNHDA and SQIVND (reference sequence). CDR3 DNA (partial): TGTGCCAGTAGTGCACAGGTTAACACTGAA. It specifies CASSAQVNTE. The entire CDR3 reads CASSAQVNTEAFF.

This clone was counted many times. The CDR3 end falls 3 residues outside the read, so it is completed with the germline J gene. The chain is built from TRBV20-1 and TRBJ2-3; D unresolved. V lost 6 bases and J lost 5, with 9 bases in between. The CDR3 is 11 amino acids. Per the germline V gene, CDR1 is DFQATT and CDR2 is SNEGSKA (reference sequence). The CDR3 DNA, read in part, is TGCAGTGCGGCATCCTTAGATACG. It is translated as CSAASLDT. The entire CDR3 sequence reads CSAASLDTQYF.

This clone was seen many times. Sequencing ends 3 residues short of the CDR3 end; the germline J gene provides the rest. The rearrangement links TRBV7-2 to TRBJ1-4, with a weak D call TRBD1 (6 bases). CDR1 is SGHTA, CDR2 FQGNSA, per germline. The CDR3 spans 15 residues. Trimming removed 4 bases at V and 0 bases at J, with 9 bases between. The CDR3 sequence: CASSSTGSTNEKLFF. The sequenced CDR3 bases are TGTGCCAGCAGCTCGACAGGTTCAACTAATGAAAAA. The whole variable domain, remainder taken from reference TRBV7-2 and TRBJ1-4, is GAGVSQSPSNKVTEKGKDVELRCDPISGHTALYWYRQSLGQGLEFLIYFQGNSAPDKSGLPSDRFSAERTGGSVSTLTIQRTQQEDSAVYLCASSSTGSTNEKLFFGSGTQLSVL.

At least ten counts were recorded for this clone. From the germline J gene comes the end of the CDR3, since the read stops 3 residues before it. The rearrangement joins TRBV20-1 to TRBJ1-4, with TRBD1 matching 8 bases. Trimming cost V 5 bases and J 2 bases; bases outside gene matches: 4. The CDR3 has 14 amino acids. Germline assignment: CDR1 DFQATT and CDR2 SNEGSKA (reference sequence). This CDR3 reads CSARYRGTNEKLFF. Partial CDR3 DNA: TGCAGTGCTCGGTACAGGGGGACTAATGAAAAA.

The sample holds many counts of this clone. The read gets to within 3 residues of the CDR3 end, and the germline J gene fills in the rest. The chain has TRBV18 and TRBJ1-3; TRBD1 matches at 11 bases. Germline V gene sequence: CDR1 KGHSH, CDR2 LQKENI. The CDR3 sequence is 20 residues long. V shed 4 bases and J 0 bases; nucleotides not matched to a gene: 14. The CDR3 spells CASSLSPGTGGRSSGNTIYF. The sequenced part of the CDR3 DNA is TGTGCCAGCTCACTAAGTCCCGGGACAGGGGGACGGAGCTCTGGAAACACC.

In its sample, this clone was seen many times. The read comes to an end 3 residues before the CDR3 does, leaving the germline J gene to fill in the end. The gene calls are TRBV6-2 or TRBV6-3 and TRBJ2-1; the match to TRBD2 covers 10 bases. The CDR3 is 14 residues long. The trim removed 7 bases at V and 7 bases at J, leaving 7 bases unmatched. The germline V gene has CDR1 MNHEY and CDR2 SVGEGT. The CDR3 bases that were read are TGTGCCAGCACACCTAGCGGGAGTAAGAATGAG. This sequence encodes CASTPSGSKNE. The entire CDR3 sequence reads CASTPSGSKNEQFF.

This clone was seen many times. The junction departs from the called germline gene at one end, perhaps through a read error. The CDR3 bases that were read are TGTGCTAGCAGCGGCAGGGGGCTGGACGAGACC. Translation gives CASSGRGLDET. The entire CDR3 reads CASSGRGLDETQYF. J is TRBJ2-5 and V is TRBV7-7; 8 bases agree with TRBD1. The sequenced fragment ends 3 residues before the CDR3 boundary, so the rest is inferred from the germline J gene. The CDR3 extends over 14 amino acids. Germline V gives CDR1 SSHAT, CDR2 FNYEAQ (reference sequence).

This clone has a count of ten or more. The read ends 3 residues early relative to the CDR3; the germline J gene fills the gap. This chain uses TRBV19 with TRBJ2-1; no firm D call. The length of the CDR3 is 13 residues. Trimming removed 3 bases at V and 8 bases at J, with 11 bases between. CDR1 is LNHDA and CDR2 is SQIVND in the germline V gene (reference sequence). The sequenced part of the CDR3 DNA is TGTGCCAGTAGTATGACACCGTTCGATGAG. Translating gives CASSMTPFDE. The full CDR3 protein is CASSMTPFDEQFF.

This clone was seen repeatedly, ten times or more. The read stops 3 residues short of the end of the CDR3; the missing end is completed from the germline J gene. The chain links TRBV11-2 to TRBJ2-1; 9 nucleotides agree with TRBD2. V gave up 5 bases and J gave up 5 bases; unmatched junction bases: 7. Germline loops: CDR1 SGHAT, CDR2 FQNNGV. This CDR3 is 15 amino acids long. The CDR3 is CASSAPSGKHNEQFF. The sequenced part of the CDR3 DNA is TGTGCCAGCAGCGCACCTAGCGGGAAGCACAATGAG.

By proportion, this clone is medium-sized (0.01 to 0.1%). The CDR3 spells CASSASGGATDTQYF. The DNA read from the CDR3 is TGTGCCAGCAGTGCTAGCGGGGGGGCCACAGATACG. J is TRBJ2-3 and V is TRBV6-4, with TRBD2 matching over 12 bases. The CDR3 end falls 3 residues outside the read, so it is completed with the germline J gene. This CDR3 is built from 15 residues. The V and J ends lost 4 bases and 2 bases, in that order; junction bases with no gene match: 1. Germline values: CDR1 MRHNA, CDR2 SNTAGT.

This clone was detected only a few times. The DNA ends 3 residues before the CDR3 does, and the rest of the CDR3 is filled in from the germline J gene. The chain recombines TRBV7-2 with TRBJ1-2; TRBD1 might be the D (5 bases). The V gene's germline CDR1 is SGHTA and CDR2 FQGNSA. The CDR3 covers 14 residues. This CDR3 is CASSSGRGDYDYTF. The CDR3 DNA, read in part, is TGTGCCAGCAGTTCGGGGCGGGGGGACTACGAC.

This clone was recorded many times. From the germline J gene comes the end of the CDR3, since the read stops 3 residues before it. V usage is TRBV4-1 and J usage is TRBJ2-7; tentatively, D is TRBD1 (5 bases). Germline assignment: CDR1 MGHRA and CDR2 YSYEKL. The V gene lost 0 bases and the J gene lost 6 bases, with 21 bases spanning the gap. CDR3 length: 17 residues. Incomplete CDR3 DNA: TGCGCCAGCAGCCAAGAAGCGACAGCCGGATTTTTGGGCGAG. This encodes CASSQEATAGFLGE. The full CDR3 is CASSQEATAGFLGEQYF.

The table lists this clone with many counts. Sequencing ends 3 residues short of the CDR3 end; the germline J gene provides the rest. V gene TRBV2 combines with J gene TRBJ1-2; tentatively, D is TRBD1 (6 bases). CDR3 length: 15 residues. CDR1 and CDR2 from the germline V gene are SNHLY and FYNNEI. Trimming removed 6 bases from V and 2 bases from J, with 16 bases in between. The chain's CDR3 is CASSRPGDINYGYTF. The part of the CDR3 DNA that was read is TGTGCCAGCAGCAGGCCAGGGGACATAAACTATGGC.

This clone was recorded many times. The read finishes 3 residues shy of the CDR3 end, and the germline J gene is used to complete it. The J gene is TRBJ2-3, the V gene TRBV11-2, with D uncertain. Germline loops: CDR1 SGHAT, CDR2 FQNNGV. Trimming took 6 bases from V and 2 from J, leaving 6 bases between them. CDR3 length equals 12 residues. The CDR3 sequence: CASSLSTDTQYF. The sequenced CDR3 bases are TGTGCCAGCAGTCTGTCCACAGATACG.